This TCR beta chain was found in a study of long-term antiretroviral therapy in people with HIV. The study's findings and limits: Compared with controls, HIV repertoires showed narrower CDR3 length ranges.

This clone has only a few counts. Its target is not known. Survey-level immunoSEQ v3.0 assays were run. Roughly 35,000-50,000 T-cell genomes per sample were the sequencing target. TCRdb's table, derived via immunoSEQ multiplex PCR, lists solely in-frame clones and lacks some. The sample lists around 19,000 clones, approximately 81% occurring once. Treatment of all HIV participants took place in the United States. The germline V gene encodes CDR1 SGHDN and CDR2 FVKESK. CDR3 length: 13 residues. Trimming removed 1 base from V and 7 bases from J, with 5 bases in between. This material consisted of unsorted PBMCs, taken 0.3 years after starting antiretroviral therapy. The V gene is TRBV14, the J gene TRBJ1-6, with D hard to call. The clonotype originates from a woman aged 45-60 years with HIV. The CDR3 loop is CASSQVGNSPLHF. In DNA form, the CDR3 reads TGTGCCAGCAGCCAAGTAGGGAATTCACCCCTCCACTTT.